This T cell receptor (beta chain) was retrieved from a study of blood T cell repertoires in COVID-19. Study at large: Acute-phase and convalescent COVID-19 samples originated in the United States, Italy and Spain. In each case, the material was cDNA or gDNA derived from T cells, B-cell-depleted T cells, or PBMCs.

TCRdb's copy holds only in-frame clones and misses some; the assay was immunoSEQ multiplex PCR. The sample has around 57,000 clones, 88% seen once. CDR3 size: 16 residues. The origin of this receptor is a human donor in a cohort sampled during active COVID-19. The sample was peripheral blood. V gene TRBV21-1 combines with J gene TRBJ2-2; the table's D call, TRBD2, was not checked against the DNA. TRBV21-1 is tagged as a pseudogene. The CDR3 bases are TGTGCCAGCAGCAAAGATGTCGGGGAGGTAACCGGGGAGCTGTTTTTT. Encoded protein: CASSKDVGEVTGELFF.